This T cell receptor (beta chain) was sequenced for a study of CD8 T cells in Susac syndrome. The length of the CDR3 is 11 residues. V lost 3 bases and J 8 bases, leaving 10 bases between the germline ends. CDR1 and CDR2 from the germline V gene are SQVTM and ANQGSEA. Random hexamers were used to reverse transcribe an amount of about 0.45 to 1 ug RNA. TCRdb re-called the immunoSEQ multiplex PCR reads through MiXCR, storing one row per CDR3 protein. The data contain fewer than 200,000 distinct CDR3 sequences, 93% of them singletons. Sample: CD4+ T cells from PBMCs. The V call is TRBV29-1, the J call TRBJ1-1, with D possibly matching TRBD1 (6 bases). This TCR came from a human donor in good health. The CDR3 nucleotides are TGCAGCGTTGATAGGACAGACGAAGCTTTCTTT. Encoded protein: CSVDRTDEAFF.